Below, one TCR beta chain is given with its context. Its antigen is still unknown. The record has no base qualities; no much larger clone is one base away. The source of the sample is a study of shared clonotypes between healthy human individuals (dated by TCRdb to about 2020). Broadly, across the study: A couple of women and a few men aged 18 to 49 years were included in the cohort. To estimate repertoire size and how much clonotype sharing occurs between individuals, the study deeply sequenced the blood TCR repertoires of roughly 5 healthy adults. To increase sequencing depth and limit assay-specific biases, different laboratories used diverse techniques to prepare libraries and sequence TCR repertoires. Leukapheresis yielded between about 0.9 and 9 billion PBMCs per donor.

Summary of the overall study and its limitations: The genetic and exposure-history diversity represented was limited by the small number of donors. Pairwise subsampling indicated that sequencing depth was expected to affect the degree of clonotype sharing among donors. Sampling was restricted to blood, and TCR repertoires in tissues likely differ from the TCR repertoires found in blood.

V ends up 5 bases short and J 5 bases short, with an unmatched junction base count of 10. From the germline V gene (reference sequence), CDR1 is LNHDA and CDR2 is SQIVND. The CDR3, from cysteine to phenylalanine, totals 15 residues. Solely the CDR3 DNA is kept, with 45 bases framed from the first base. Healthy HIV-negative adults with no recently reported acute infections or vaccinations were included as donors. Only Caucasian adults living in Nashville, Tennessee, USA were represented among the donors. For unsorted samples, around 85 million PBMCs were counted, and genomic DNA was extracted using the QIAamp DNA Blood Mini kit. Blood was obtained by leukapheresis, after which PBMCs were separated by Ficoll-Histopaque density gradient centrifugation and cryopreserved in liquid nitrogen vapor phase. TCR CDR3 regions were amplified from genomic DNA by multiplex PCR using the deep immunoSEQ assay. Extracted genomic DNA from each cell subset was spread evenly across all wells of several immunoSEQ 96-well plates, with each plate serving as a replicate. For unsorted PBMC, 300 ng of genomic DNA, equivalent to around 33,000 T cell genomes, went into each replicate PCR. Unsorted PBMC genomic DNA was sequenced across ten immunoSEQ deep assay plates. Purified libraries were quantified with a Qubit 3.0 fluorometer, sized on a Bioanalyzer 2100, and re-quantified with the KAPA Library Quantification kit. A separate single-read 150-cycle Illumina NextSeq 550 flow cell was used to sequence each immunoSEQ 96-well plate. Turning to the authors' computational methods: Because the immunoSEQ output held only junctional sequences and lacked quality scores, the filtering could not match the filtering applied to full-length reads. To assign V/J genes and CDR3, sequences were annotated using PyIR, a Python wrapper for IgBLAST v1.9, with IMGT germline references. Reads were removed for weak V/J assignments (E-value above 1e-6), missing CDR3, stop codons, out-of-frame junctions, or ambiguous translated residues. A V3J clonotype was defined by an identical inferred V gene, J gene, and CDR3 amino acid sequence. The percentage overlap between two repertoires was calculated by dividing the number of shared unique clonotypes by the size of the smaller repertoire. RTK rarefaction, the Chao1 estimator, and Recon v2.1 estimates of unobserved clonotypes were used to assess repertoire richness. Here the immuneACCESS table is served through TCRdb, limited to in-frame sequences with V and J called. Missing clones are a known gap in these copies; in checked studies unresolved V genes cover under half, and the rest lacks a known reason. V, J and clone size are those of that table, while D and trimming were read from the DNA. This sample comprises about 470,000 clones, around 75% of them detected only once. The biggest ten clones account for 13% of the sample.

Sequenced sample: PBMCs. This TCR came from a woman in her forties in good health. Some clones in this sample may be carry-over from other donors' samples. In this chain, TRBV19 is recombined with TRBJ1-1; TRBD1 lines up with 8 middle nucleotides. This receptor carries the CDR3 CASSLDRVGFTEAFF. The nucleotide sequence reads TGTGCCAGTAGTTTGGACAGGGTGGGCTTTACTGAAGCTTTCTTT.